A single sample gave rise to the 14 T cell receptor beta chains below, sequenced in a study of OX40 agonist ivuxolimab in advanced cancers. Using immunoSEQ multiplex PCR, the repertoire was profiled, and TCRdb retains in-frame clones only, with some absent. The sample lists around 45,000 clones; 80% were seen once. The specimen was CD4+ or CD8+ T cells sorted from blood, collected in a trial of the OX40 agonist ivuxolimab. The receptors come from an adult with an advanced solid tumor such as melanoma, head and neck, liver or kidney cancer.

This rearrangement joins TRBV5-1 to TRBJ2-1, with D unclear. The CDR3 loop spans 13 amino acids. The germline CDR1 and CDR2 sequences are SGHRS and YFSETQ. Trimming took off 5 bases at V and 12 bases at J, with 18 bases between the two ends. CDR3 sequence: CASRVDDVRGQFF. The CDR3 region has the DNA TGCGCCAGCAGGGTTGACGACGTTCGAGGGCAGTTCTTC.

The rearrangement links TRBV6-4 to TRBJ2-1, with 7 positions matching TRBD1. The CDR3 loop spans 14 amino acids. J was trimmed by 7 bases and V by 3 bases; bases with no gene match: 6. CDR1 and CDR2 (germline): MRHNA, SNTAGT. This CDR3 reads CASSERQGKNEQFF. The CDR3 DNA follows: TGTGCCAGCAGTGAACGACAGGGAAAGAATGAGCAGTTCTTC.

The chain combines TRBV6-5 with TRBJ2-7; 11 positions match TRBD1. V lost 6 bases, J lost 6 bases, and 7 bases stayed unmatched. This CDR3 is built from 14 residues. Germline assignment: CDR1 MNHEY and CDR2 SVGAGI. The CDR3: CASRSAGTGGEQYF. The CDR3 DNA is TGTGCCAGCAGATCCGCCGGGACAGGGGGCGAGCAGTACTTC.

The J gene is TRBJ2-1, the V gene TRBV6-6; D is uncertain. The germline V gene encodes CDR1 MNHNY and CDR2 SVGAGI (reference sequence). V lost 3 bases, J lost 5 bases, and 8 bases lay in between. This CDR3 is 13 amino acids long. The CDR3 loop reads CASSYNIDNEQFF. The CDR3 coding sequence is TGTGCCAGCAGTTATAATATTGACAATGAGCAGTTCTTC.

The rearrangement links TRBV19 to TRBJ1-3; perhaps TRBD1 as D (5 bases). V lost 2 bases and J 7 bases, leaving 18 bases between the germline ends. Per the germline V gene, CDR1 is LNHDA and CDR2 is SQIVND (reference sequence). This CDR3 has 16 amino acids. The CDR3 DNA reads TGTGCCAGTAGTATAAGTTTTGCGGGACTTCTCAACACCATATATTTT. This codes for CASSISFAGLLNTIYF.

This clone showed up just once. The rearrangement links TRBV27 to TRBJ1-1; 8 bases match TRBD1. V gave up 4 bases and J gave up 1 base; unmatched junction bases: 5. Germline assignment: CDR1 MNHEY and CDR2 SMNVEV (reference sequence). The CDR3 totals 15 residues. CDR3 nucleotide sequence: TGTGCCAGCAGTTACGGACAGGGAGGGAACACTGAAGCTTTCTTT. Its translation is CASSYGQGGNTEAFF.

The chain employs TRBV10-3 and TRBJ2-3, with 8 positions matching TRBD2. Per the germline V gene, CDR1 is ENHRY and CDR2 is SYGVKD. The length of the CDR3 is 16 residues. The V segment lost 3 bases and the J segment 2 bases; nucleotides outside the gene matches: 7. The CDR3 DNA sequence: TGTGCCATCAGTGACCGGGAGCGGGGGTACACAGATACGCAGTATTTT. This encodes CAISDRERGYTDTQYF.

This chain joins TRBV2 and TRBJ1-5; D is unclear. V shed 1 base and J shed 3 bases, with 4 bases lying between them. In germline, CDR1 is SNHLY, CDR2 FYNNEI. The CDR3 runs 13 residues. CDR3 amino acids: CASSEEVNQPQHF. CDR3 bases: TGTGCCAGCAGTGAAGAGGTCAATCAGCCCCAGCATTTT. The full variable domain, completed using reference TRBV2 and TRBJ1-5, is EPEVTQTPSHQVTQMGQEVILRCVPISNHLYFYWYRQILGQKVEFLVSFYNNEISEKSEIFDDQFSVERPDGSNFTLKIRSTKLEDSAMYFCASSEEVNQPQHFGDGTRLSIL.

This clone has more than one count but fewer than ten. V is TRBV7-2 and J is TRBJ2-3, with 8 nucleotides matching TRBD2. The CDR3 sequence is 19 residues long. Germline V CDR1 and CDR2: SGHTA, FQGNSA. The V segment lost 1 base and the J segment 1 base; nucleotides outside the gene matches: 13. CDR3 sequence: CASSLVWREAVKRTDTQYF. As DNA, the CDR3 is TGTGCCAGCAGCTTAGTTTGGCGGGAGGCCGTAAAACGCACAGATACGCAGTATTTT.

V is TRBV5-1 and J is TRBJ2-2; TRBD1 aligns across 7 bases. The J segment lost 7 bases and the V segment lost 3 bases, leaving 6 bases of the junction unmatched. Germline CDR1 SGHRS, CDR2 YFSETQ. The CDR3 has 14 amino acids. The CDR3 DNA sequence: TGCGCCAGCAGCTACCGACAGGGTGACGGGGAGCTGTTTTTT. Its translation: CASSYRQGDGELFF.

V gene TRBV7-2 combines with J gene TRBJ1-2; 9 bases map to TRBD1. V lost 5 bases, J lost 6 bases, and 4 bases stayed unmatched. The CDR3 has 13 residues. CDR1 SGHTA and CDR2 FQGNSA come from the germline V gene. The chain's CDR3 is CASSPGQGNGYTF. The DNA for the CDR3 is TGTGCCAGCAGCCCGGGACAGGGAAATGGCTACACCTTC.

The genes are TRBV5-1 and TRBJ2-1, with D maybe TRBD2 (6 bases). This CDR3 is built from 16 residues. V lost 0 bases, J lost 4 bases, and 14 bases lay in between. CDR1 and CDR2 (germline): SGHRS, YFSETQ. Here the CDR3 reads CASSLGSAGLYNEQFF. CDR3 bases: TGCGCCAGCAGCTTGGGTTCCGCGGGACTTTACAATGAGCAGTTCTTC.

The rearrangement uses TRBV6-5 and TRBJ1-1, with D possibly being TRBD1 (6 bases). The CDR3 consists of 14 residues. Germline V CDR1 and CDR2: MNHEY, SVGAGI. V lost 0 bases to trimming and J lost 1 base, with 6 bases between them. CDR3 bases: TGTGCCAGCAGTTACTCGACAGGGAACACTGAAGCTTTCTTT. It specifies CASSYSTGNTEAFF.

This sequence joins TRBV5-1 and TRBJ2-1; D is ambiguous. The germline V gene has CDR1 SGHRS and CDR2 YFSETQ. The V end was cut by 3 bases, the J end by 6 bases, with 19 bases between. CDR3 length: 16 amino acids. In DNA form, the CDR3 reads TGCGCCAGCAGCTATACGACTCGTAGGGAATCCAATGAGCAGTTCTTC. Encoded protein: CASSYTTRRESNEQFF.